This passage covers 23 T cell receptor beta chains from one sample sequenced in a study of cytomegalovirus exposure and HLA in healthy donors. Primers for the PCR totalled 60 Vbeta and 13 Jbeta. Repertoires were generated with immunoSEQ multiplex PCR, while TCRdb's copy carries only in-frame clones and drops some. The sample consists of 85,000 to 100,000 clones, nearly 70% of them appearing once. The sample comprised PBMCs. The receptors here all came from a man in his fifties in good health and CMV-seronegative.

This clone was counted once. This chain uses TRBV6-6 with TRBJ1-2; D may be TRBD1 (5 bases). The CDR3 totals 14 residues. Looked up from germline, CDR1 is MNHNY and CDR2 is SVGAGI (reference sequence). Trimming stripped 0 bases from V and 7 bases from J, with 12 bases between. The CDR3 spells CASSYSMGDSGYTF. For the CDR3, the DNA is TGTGCCAGCAGTTACTCGATGGGGGACTCTGGCTACACCTTC.

In its sample, this clone was seen once. CDR3 amino acids: CASSAGSVNQPQHF. The CDR3 region has the DNA TGTGCCAGCAGCGCCGGGAGCGTGAATCAGCCCCAGCATTTT. The rearrangement joins TRBV11-2 to TRBJ1-5; unclear D gene. The germline CDR1 and CDR2 sequences are SGHAT and FQNNGV. The CDR3 sequence is 14 residues long. V was clipped by 5 bases and J by 4 bases, with 12 bases between them.

This clone appeared a few times. The gene calls are TRBV7-2 and TRBJ2-3, with 8 nucleotides matching TRBD1. The CDR3 has 14 residues. Per germline, CDR1 SGHTA and CDR2 FQGNSA. V was clipped by 6 bases and J by 0 bases; unmatched bases: 2. The CDR3 DNA reads TGTGCCAGCAGACAGGGGGTGAGCACAGATACGCAGTATTTT. It codes for CASRQGVSTDTQYF.

The J gene is TRBJ2-2, the V gene TRBV6-5, with 10 bases aligning to TRBD2. Germline CDR1 MNHEY, CDR2 SVGAGI. Trimming removed 7 bases from V and 5 bases from J; junction bases left unmatched: 4. CDR3 length: 14 amino acids. DNA of the CDR3: TGTGCCAGCACAAGTAGCGGGGGGACCGGGGAGCTGTTTTTT. Translating gives CASTSSGGTGELFF.

The chain carries TRBV7-2 and TRBJ1-6; no clear D. The V gene lost 1 base and the J gene lost 9 bases, with 13 bases spanning the gap. Germline V gene lookup returns CDR1 SGHTA and CDR2 FQGNSA. CDR3 length equals 15 residues. Here the CDR3 DNA reads TGTGCCAGCAGCTTAGTTTCCGGGTTTACTTCACCCCTCCACTTT. Encoded protein: CASSLVSGFTSPLHF.

V is TRBV11-3 and J is TRBJ2-2; D uncertain. The CDR3 is 15 amino acids. Trimming took 8 bases from V and 2 from J, leaving 15 bases between them. CDR1 is SGHNT and CDR2 is YENEEA in the germline V gene. The CDR3 spells CASGPLAGNTGELFF. The DNA for the CDR3 is TGTGCCAGCGGCCCGCTGGCAGGAAACACCGGGGAGCTGTTTTTT. Variable domain in full (rest from reference TRBV11-3 and TRBJ2-2): EAGVVQSPRYKIIEKKQPVAFWCNPISGHNTLYWYLQNLGQGPELLIRYENEEAVDDSQLPKDRFSAERLKGVDSTLKIQPAELGDSAVYLCASGPLAGNTGELFFGEGSRLTVL.

This clone was detected a few times. The chain employs TRBV15 and TRBJ2-2; TRBD1 matches at 8 bases. There are 17 residues in the CDR3. Trimming removed 5 bases from V and 5 bases from J; junction bases left unmatched: 13. Per germline, CDR1 LNHNV and CDR2 YYDKDF (reference sequence). CDR3 nucleotides: TGTGCCACCAGCGATTGGACCGGGACAGGATCGACCGGGGAGCTGTTTTTT. Its protein is CATSDWTGTGSTGELFF.

This clone showed up just a few times. V is TRBV6-1 and J is TRBJ2-7; D is perhaps TRBD2 (5 bases). This CDR3 is 16 amino acids long. CDR1 and CDR2 from the germline V gene are MNHNS and SASEGT. The V gene lost 1 base and the J gene lost 1 base, with 14 bases spanning the gap. Here the CDR3 DNA reads TGTGCCAGCAGTGAAGGATTAGGGAGTACATCCTACGAGCAGTACTTC. Its translation is CASSEGLGSTSYEQYF.

The genes are TRBV11-2 and TRBJ1-2; D is ambiguous. With 0 bases removed from V and 1 base from J, the gap between germline ends came to 9 bases. Germline V CDR1 and CDR2: SGHAT, FQNNGV. The CDR3 totals 15 residues. The CDR3 sequence: CASSLDLASNYGYTF. The CDR3, as DNA: TGTGCCAGCAGCTTAGATCTTGCCAGTAACTATGGCTACACCTTC.

The CDR3 loop is CSVAGGGPADDTQYF. CDR3 nucleotide sequence: TGCAGCGTTGCAGGCGGGGGGCCGGCCGACGATACGCAGTATTTT. V and J are TRBV29-1 and TRBJ2-3; 8 bases agree with TRBD2. CDR1 and CDR2 (germline): SQVTM, ANQGSEA. This CDR3 spans 15 amino acids. With 4 bases clipped from V and 6 bases from J, the junction kept 12 bases outside the gene matches.

J is TRBJ2-1 and V is TRBV27, with 14 bases lining up with TRBD2. The CDR3 is 17 amino acids. Looked up from germline, CDR1 is MNHEY and CDR2 is SMNVEV (reference sequence). V shed 5 bases and J 7 bases; nucleotides not matched to a gene: 10. The CDR3 spells CASSPRLAGGYNNEQFF. As DNA, the CDR3 is TGTGCCAGCAGTCCCCGACTAGCGGGAGGGTATAATAATGAGCAGTTCTTC.

This clone was seen a handful of times. The chain uses TRBV6-1 and TRBJ1-2, with TRBD1 as a possible D gene (6 bases). Per germline, CDR1 MNHNS and CDR2 SASEGT. Trimming shortened V by 2 bases and J by 7 bases, and 20 bases separated the two germline ends. The CDR3 runs to 16 residues. The CDR3: CASSERTDSWLGGYTF. Written as DNA, the CDR3 is TGTGCCAGCAGTGAACGGACGGACAGCTGGCTGGGTGGCTACACCTTC.

The sample holds a few counts of this clone. The V gene is TRBV2, the J gene TRBJ2-1, with 11 bases aligning to TRBD2. V gave up 3 bases and J gave up 9 bases; unmatched junction bases: 13. The CDR3 consists of 17 residues. From germline, CDR1 is SNHLY and CDR2 FYNNEI. CDR3 in amino acids: CASSERLAGGSSPEQFF. CDR3 DNA sequence: TGTGCCAGCAGTGAGAGGCTAGCGGGGGGAAGTTCACCTGAGCAGTTCTTC.

The gene calls are TRBV7-3 and TRBJ1-1; D gene ambiguous. The CDR3 is made up of 14 amino acids. Germline values: CDR1 SGHTA, CDR2 FQGTGA. V lost 5 bases to trimming and J lost 6 bases, with 16 bases between them. This chain's CDR3 is CASSPTGGVAEAFF. The CDR3 region has the DNA TGTGCCAGCAGCCCCACTGGCGGCGTCGCTGAAGCTTTCTTT.

This clone has a handful of counts. J is TRBJ2-1 and V is TRBV5-1; perhaps TRBD2 as D (5 bases). The CDR3 sequence is 15 residues long. The V gene lost 0 bases and the J gene lost 4 bases, with 11 bases spanning the gap. From germline, CDR1 is SGHRS and CDR2 YFSETQ. The CDR3 here is CASSLGLSDYNEQFF. The DNA of the CDR3 is TGCGCCAGCAGCTTGGGACTATCGGATTACAATGAGCAGTTCTTC.

This clone has only a few counts. The CDR3 bases are TGTGCCAGCAGCGCAAGGACAGGAGCGAACACTGAAGCTTTCTTT. As protein: CASSARTGANTEAFF. This chain links TRBV7-2 with TRBJ1-1, with 7 bases matching TRBD1. Trimming cost V 5 bases and J 1 base; bases outside gene matches: 7. The CDR3 loop spans 15 amino acids. Germline loops: CDR1 SGHTA, CDR2 FQGNSA. Supplemented by reference TRBV7-2 and TRBJ1-1, the full variable domain reads GAGVSQSPSNKVTEKGKDVELRCDPISGHTALYWYRQSLGQGLEFLIYFQGNSAPDKSGLPSDRFSAERTGGSVSTLTIQRTQQEDSAVYLCASSARTGANTEAFFGQGTRLTVV.

This clone was counted a single time. This chain joins TRBV11-3 and TRBJ2-5, with 8 bases identical to TRBD1. The CDR3 totals 12 residues. CDR1 SGHNT and CDR2 YENEEA come from the germline V gene. After removal of 6 bases from V and 5 bases from J, the junction contained 2 bases not matched to a gene. The chain's CDR3 is CASSRTGETQYF. Written as DNA, the CDR3 is TGTGCCAGCAGTCGGACAGGGGAGACCCAGTACTTC.

This sequence joins TRBV7-8 and TRBJ2-7, with unresolved D. Trimming shortened V by 2 bases and J by 2 bases, and 10 bases separated the two germline ends. This CDR3 contains 14 residues. Germline assignment: CDR1 SGHVS and CDR2 FQNEAQ. The DNA for the CDR3 is TGTGCCAGCAGCTTACTTGGCGGCACCTACGAGCAGTACTTC. Protein: CASSLLGGTYEQYF.

This clone was observed a handful of times. The V call is TRBV4-1, the J call TRBJ2-7; TRBD2 matches 9 bases. CDR3 size: 16 residues. Trimming at V came to 0 bases and at J to 4 bases, leaving 7 bases not matched to a gene. CDR1 and CDR2 (germline): MGHRA, YSYEKL. The CDR3 here is CASSQDAGLASYEQYF. The CDR3 DNA reads as TGCGCCAGCAGCCAAGATGCGGGACTAGCAAGTTACGAGCAGTACTTC.

The V gene is TRBV12-5, the J gene TRBJ2-1; D uncertain. CDR1 is LGHNT and CDR2 is FRNRAP in the germline V gene. V lost 3 bases and J 0 bases, leaving 9 bases between the germline ends. There are 15 residues in the CDR3. CDR3 bases: TGTGCTAGTGGTTTAATTAGGAGCTCCTACAATGAGCAGTTCTTC. It yields the protein CASGLIRSSYNEQFF.

The chain uses TRBV7-2 and TRBJ2-3, with 8 bases lining up with TRBD2. Germline assignment: CDR1 SGHTA and CDR2 FQGNSA. With V trimmed by 5 bases and J by 6 bases, 7 bases remained unmatched. This CDR3 comprises 14 residues. CDR3 DNA sequence: TGTGCCAGCAGCCGAGAGGTAGCGGGGGATACGCAGTATTTT. This encodes CASSREVAGDTQYF.

V is TRBV2 and J is TRBJ1-1; 8 bases align to TRBD1. V shed 5 bases, J shed 4 bases, and the junction held 3 bases outside the gene matches. This CDR3 is built from 13 residues. Germline V lookup: CDR1 SNHLY, CDR2 FYNNEI. Here the CDR3 DNA reads TGTGCCAGCAGTCTAACAGGGGGCACTGAAGCTTTCTTT. Its protein is CASSLTGGTEAFF.

The CDR3 sequence is CAISESAETSGRSYEQYV. CDR3 sequence (DNA): TGCGCCATCTCCGAGTCGGCCGAGACTAGCGGGAGAAGCTACGAGCAGTACGTC. The genes are TRBV10-1 and TRBJ2-7, with 12 bases fitting TRBD2. The CDR3 runs to 18 residues. CDR1 WNHNN and CDR2 SYGVQD come from the germline V gene (reference sequence). Unmatched junction bases numbered 19, after V lost 10 bases and J lost 3 bases.